One and the same sample provided the 31 T cell receptor beta chains below, sequenced in a study of technical replicates of blood from four donors. Profiling relied on immunoSEQ multiplex PCR, and the TCRdb table lists in-frame clones only, not all of them. Among 11,000 to 15,000 clones, roughly 84% were seen once, and the ten largest hold roughly a tenth. Sequencing used PBMCs. These receptors were taken from a human donor in good health.

The V and J genes are TRBV27 and TRBJ2-3; D might be TRBD2 (5 bases). Trimming removed 2 bases at V and 3 bases at J, with 9 bases between. The CDR3 has 14 amino acids. Germline V lookup: CDR1 MNHEY, CDR2 SMNVEV (reference sequence). The CDR3, as DNA: TGTGCCAGCAGTTTAATCGCGGGTACAGATACGCAGTATTTT. Translated, it gives CASSLIAGTDTQYF.

The chain carries TRBV7-2 and TRBJ1-5; 7 nucleotides agree with TRBD1. Germline CDR1 reads SGHTA; CDR2 reads FQGNSA. Unmatched junction bases numbered 5, after V lost 5 bases and J lost 7 bases. The CDR3 is 13 residues long. The CDR3 DNA sequence: TGTGCCAGCAGCGTAGACAGGGACCAGCCCCAGCATTTT. It specifies CASSVDRDQPQHF.

V and J are TRBV30 and TRBJ1-1; D possibly corresponds to TRBD1 (5 bases). The ends were cut back, 2 bases at V and 7 bases at J, with 14 bases in the middle. Germline CDR1 GTSNPN, CDR2 SVGIG (reference sequence). The CDR3 loop spans 13 amino acids. This CDR3 is CAWSTRGGGEAFF. CDR3 in DNA: TGTGCCTGGAGTACCCGGGGGGGAGGTGAAGCTTTCTTT.

V is TRBV30 and J is TRBJ2-1; TRBD2 aligns across 14 bases. This CDR3 has 15 amino acids. From germline, CDR1 is GTSNPN and CDR2 SVGIG (reference sequence). With 1 base clipped from V and 4 bases from J, the junction kept 0 bases outside the gene matches. The CDR3 spells CAWSGLAGGYNEQFF. CDR3 DNA sequence: TGTGCCTGGAGTGGACTAGCGGGGGGGTACAATGAGCAGTTCTTC.

This clone was recorded only once. The J gene is TRBJ2-1, the V gene TRBV29-1; 7 bases are shared with TRBD1. CDR1 is SQVTM, CDR2 ANQGSEA, per germline. With 3 bases clipped from V and 0 bases from J, the junction kept 11 bases outside the gene matches. The CDR3 is 17 residues long. Here the CDR3 reads CSVDTWTGQSSYNEQFF. For the CDR3, the DNA is TGCAGCGTTGATACGTGGACAGGTCAGAGCTCCTACAATGAGCAGTTCTTC.

The chain employs TRBV6-1 and TRBJ2-2; D unresolved. With 4 bases removed from V and 5 bases from J, the gap between germline ends came to 8 bases. This CDR3 is 13 amino acids long. In germline, CDR1 is MNHNS, CDR2 SASEGT. CDR3 in DNA: TGTGCCAGCAGTGCGCCAACTACCGGGGAGCTGTTTTTT. This codes for CASSAPTTGELFF.

The gene calls are TRBV6-6 and TRBJ2-7, with 10 bases fitting TRBD1. The germline gives CDR1 MNHNY, CDR2 SVGAGI (reference sequence). This CDR3 has 13 amino acids. The V and J ends lost 6 bases and 6 bases, in that order; junction bases with no gene match: 5. This chain's CDR3 is CASSSGTGVEQYF. The CDR3 DNA reads TGTGCCAGCAGCTCCGGGACAGGGGTCGAGCAGTACTTC.

This clone showed up just once. V gene TRBV30 combines with J gene TRBJ1-5; D is possibly TRBD1 (5 bases). The germline CDR1 and CDR2 sequences are GTSNPN and SVGIG (reference sequence). This CDR3 has 13 residues. V was cut by 5 bases and J by 2 bases, with 10 bases left in between. The DNA for the CDR3 is TGTGCCTGGGGACAAGGCGGCAATCAGCCCCAGCATTTT. Encoded protein: CAWGQGGNQPQHF. Complete variable domain (other parts from reference TRBV30 and TRBJ1-5): SQTIHQWPATLVQPVGSPLSLECTVEGTSNPNLYWYRQAAGRGLQLLFYSVGIGQISSEVPQNLSASRPQDRQFILSSKKLLLSDSGFYLCAWGQGGNQPQHFGDGTRLSIL.

The chain joins TRBV7-9 to TRBJ2-2; the D gene is possibly TRBD1 (5 bases). Trimming removed 3 bases from V and 6 bases from J, with 8 bases in between. The V gene's germline CDR1 is SEHNR and CDR2 FQNEAQ (reference sequence). The CDR3 consists of 13 residues. The CDR3 DNA reads as TGTGCCAGCAGCTTCGCAGGGTCCGGGGAGCTGTTTTTT. Translation: CASSFAGSGELFF.

The chain joins TRBV19 to TRBJ2-7, with TRBD2 matching 13 bases. Germline V CDR1 and CDR2: LNHDA, SQIVND (reference sequence). The V and J ends lost 1 base and 7 bases, in that order; junction bases with no gene match: 7. This CDR3 is built from 16 residues. This CDR3 reads CASSIGLAGGPVEQYF. CDR3 coding DNA: TGTGCCAGTAGTATAGGACTAGCGGGAGGCCCAGTGGAGCAGTACTTC.

The genes are TRBV7-2 and TRBJ2-7; TRBD1 is a possible D gene (6 bases). The germline V and J ends were trimmed by 1 base and 6 bases, with 13 bases remaining between them. Germline V gene data show CDR1 as SGHTA and CDR2 as FQGNSA. The length of the CDR3 is 14 residues. The CDR3 protein is CASSLGQGSGEQYF. The CDR3 nucleotides read TGTGCCAGCAGCTTAGGGCAGGGGAGTGGCGAGCAGTACTTC.

On this clone itself: Its ends do not fully match the called genes, so a read error is possible. For the CDR3, the DNA is TGTACCAGTGACCTTAGCGGTGATGAGCAGTTCTTC. As protein: CTSDLSGDEQFF. The gene calls are TRBV28 and TRBJ2-1, with D possibly matching TRBD2 (6 bases). The germline V gene has CDR1 MDHEN and CDR2 SYDVKM. The CDR3 runs to 12 residues.

The chain has TRBV27 and TRBJ2-7; 12 positions agree with TRBD2. Germline lookup yields CDR1 MNHEY and CDR2 SMNVEV (reference sequence). The CDR3 has 18 amino acids. J was trimmed by 2 bases and V by 6 bases; bases with no gene match: 14. The CDR3 nucleotides read TGTGCCAGCAGCCCGGCGGGACCGGGACTAGCGGGCCCCTACGAGCAGTACTTC. Protein product: CASSPAGPGLAGPYEQYF.

V and J are TRBV6-4 and TRBJ2-5; 13 nucleotides match TRBD2. The V gene end was trimmed by 10 bases and the J gene end by 4 bases; junction bases not matched to a gene: 15. Looked up from germline, CDR1 is MRHNA and CDR2 is SNTAGT. This CDR3 comprises 17 residues. The CDR3 DNA sequence: TGTGCCACACAGGCCCCGGAACTAGCGGGGGGGGGAGAGACCCAGTACTTC. Protein product: CATQAPELAGGGETQYF.

The chain recombines TRBV19 with TRBJ2-1, with 10 bases identical to TRBD2. The germline V gene has CDR1 LNHDA and CDR2 SQIVND (reference sequence). The CDR3 is made up of 15 amino acids. The ends lost 3 bases at V and 3 bases at J; junction bases unmatched: 2. The chain's CDR3 is CASSMGTSVYNEQFF. The CDR3, as DNA: TGTGCCAGTAGTATGGGGACTAGCGTCTACAATGAGCAGTTCTTC.

The chain recombines TRBV7-2 with TRBJ2-7, with 7 bases identical to TRBD2. The CDR3 is 16 residues long. With V trimmed by 1 base and J by 5 bases, 11 bases remained unmatched. Germline CDR1 SGHTA, CDR2 FQGNSA. CDR3 DNA sequence: TGTGCCAGCAGCTTAGGGGCTGGACTAGACGTCGACGAGCAGTACTTC. Encoded protein: CASSLGAGLDVDEQYF. Complete variable domain (other parts from reference TRBV7-2 and TRBJ2-7): GAGVSQSPSNKVTEKGKDVELRCDPISGHTALYWYRQSLGQGLEFLIYFQGNSAPDKSGLPSDRFSAERTGGSVSTLTIQRTQQEDSAVYLCASSLGAGLDVDEQYFGPGTRLTVT.

The J gene is TRBJ2-1, the V gene TRBV28; 10 bases are a match to TRBD2. CDR3 size: 14 residues. Germline assignment: CDR1 MDHEN and CDR2 SYDVKM. Unmatched junction bases numbered 6, after V lost 7 bases and J lost 6 bases. CDR3 protein: CASTSGSLANEQFF. As DNA, the CDR3 is TGTGCCAGCACTAGCGGGAGTCTGGCCAATGAGCAGTTCTTC.

In this sample, this clone turned up once. CDR3 nucleotide sequence: TGTGCCAGTAGTATGCTAGCGGGAGCGACGAGAGAGACCCAGTACTTC. Translating gives CASSMLAGATRETQYF. The rearrangement links TRBV19 to TRBJ2-5; 10 bases map to TRBD2. Per the germline V gene, CDR1 is LNHDA and CDR2 is SQIVND (reference sequence). The CDR3 loop spans 16 amino acids. V was clipped by 3 bases and J by 4 bases; unmatched bases: 8.

This chain links TRBV7-6 with TRBJ2-3, with TRBD2 as a possible D gene (6 bases). V was pared by 3 bases and J by 3 bases, with 10 bases between. The CDR3 covers 14 residues. From germline, CDR1 is SGHVS and CDR2 FNYEAQ. The CDR3 reads CASSFGGSTDTQYF. CDR3 nucleotide sequence: TGTGCCAGCAGCTTCGGGGGTAGTACAGATACGCAGTATTTT. The full variable domain, rest sourced from reference TRBV7-6 and TRBJ2-3, is GAGVSQSPRYKVTKRGQDVALRCDPISGHVSLYWYRQALGQGPEFLTYFNYEAQQDKSGLPNDRFSAERPEGSISTLTIQRTEQRDSAMYRCASSFGGSTDTQYFGPGTRLTVL.

The V call is TRBV10-2, the J call TRBJ2-7, with TRBD2 identical over 8 bases. Per the germline V gene, CDR1 is WSHSY and CDR2 is SAAADI. The CDR3 sequence is 14 residues long. Losses at the gene ends were 6 bases for V and 0 bases for J; bases not matched to a gene: 4. The CDR3 sequence: CASRLAGPSYEQYF. The CDR3 coding sequence is TGCGCCAGCAGGCTAGCGGGCCCCTCCTACGAGCAGTACTTC.

The chain has TRBV6-5 and TRBJ2-1; maybe TRBD1 (5 bases). The length of the CDR3 is 15 residues. Per the germline V gene, CDR1 is MNHEY and CDR2 is SVGAGI. With 10 bases removed from V and 2 bases from J, the gap between germline ends came to 18 bases. Here the CDR3 reads CATLHWGGAYNEQFF. CDR3 in DNA: TGTGCCACCCTCCATTGGGGCGGAGCCTACAATGAGCAGTTCTTC.

This clone was observed a handful of times. The chain links TRBV5-5 to TRBJ1-1, with 8 bases matching TRBD1. CDR1 is SGHKS and CDR2 is YYEKEE in the germline V gene (reference sequence). With V trimmed by 4 bases and J by 1 base, 21 bases remained unmatched. This CDR3 has 20 residues. The CDR3 bases are TGTGCCAGCAGCCGAAAATGGGGACAGGCGACACTACTTCCGAACACTGAAGCTTTCTTT. Translation gives CASSRKWGQATLLPNTEAFF.

The chain joins TRBV2 to TRBJ2-1, with D possibly TRBD2 on 5 matching bases. The CDR3 contains 15 residues. Per the germline V gene, CDR1 is SNHLY and CDR2 is FYNNEI. Trimming shortened V by 3 bases and J by 7 bases, and 16 bases separated the two germline ends. The CDR3 nucleotides read TGTGCCAGCAGTGAGCGGGCGGCCGGGGAGAATGAGCAGTTCTTC. Translated, it gives CASSERAAGENEQFF.

The chain joins TRBV6-4 to TRBJ1-4; 9 bases are shared with TRBD1. In germline, CDR1 is MRHNA, CDR2 SNTAGT. This CDR3 is built from 16 residues. The trim removed 0 bases at V and 8 bases at J, leaving 7 bases unmatched. CDR3 region: CASSDSTDRGGEKLFF. In DNA form, the CDR3 reads TGTGCCAGCAGTGACTCTACGGACAGGGGAGGGGAAAAACTGTTTTTT.

The table lists this clone with a few counts. This chain uses TRBV7-6 with TRBJ1-1; D is unclear. Deletions cut 1 base from V and 3 bases from J, with 9 bases between. The CDR3 covers 14 residues. The germline V gene has CDR1 SGHVS and CDR2 FNYEAQ. CDR3 nucleotides: TGTGCCAGCAGCTTAGGGAGGGCGGACACTGAAGCTTTCTTT. It translates to CASSLGRADTEAFF.

This chain connects TRBV30 to TRBJ2-3; D is perhaps TRBD2 (7 bases). In germline, CDR1 is GTSNPN, CDR2 SVGIG (reference sequence). The CDR3 length is 14 residues. Trimming took 5 bases from V and 3 from J, leaving 15 bases between them. The CDR3 DNA follows: TGTGCCTGGGGAGGGGGGGAGTCGACAGATACGCAGTATTTT. Translated: CAWGGGESTDTQYF.

CDR3 protein: CAWSTQGYNEQFF. The CDR3 DNA is TGTGCCTGGAGTACACAGGGTTACAATGAGCAGTTCTTC. The V and J genes are TRBV30 and TRBJ2-1, with D possibly being TRBD1 (6 bases). The CDR3 is made up of 13 amino acids. Per the germline V gene, CDR1 is GTSNPN and CDR2 is SVGIG (reference sequence). Trimming took off 2 bases at V and 4 bases at J, with 9 bases between the two ends.

V and J are TRBV6-5 and TRBJ2-2, with TRBD2 as a possible D gene (5 bases). The CDR3 length is 14 residues. V was pared by 6 bases and J by 4 bases, with 12 bases between. Germline loops: CDR1 MNHEY, CDR2 SVGAGI. The CDR3 sequence: CASSQPAGTGELFF. The DNA of the CDR3 is TGTGCCAGCAGCCAACCTGCGGGCACCGGGGAGCTGTTTTTT.

The chain uses TRBV4-1 and TRBJ2-3; tentative D call: TRBD1 (6 bases). The CDR3 spans 18 residues. Germline V gene lookup returns CDR1 MGHRA and CDR2 YSYEKL. Trimming took 2 bases from V and 0 from J, leaving 18 bases between them. Here the CDR3 DNA reads TGCGCCAGCAGCCAACACTCGAGCTCGACAGGCAGCACAGATACGCAGTATTTT. Its translation is CASSQHSSSTGSTDTQYF.

The J gene is TRBJ2-7, the V gene TRBV9; D is possibly TRBD2 (6 bases). Germline V lookup: CDR1 SGDLS, CDR2 YYNGEE. The CDR3 is 15 amino acids. Trimming removed 2 bases at V and 6 bases at J, with 18 bases between. This CDR3 is CASSVGPEGQGEQYF. The DNA of the CDR3 is TGTGCCAGCAGCGTGGGCCCGGAGGGGCAGGGCGAGCAGTACTTC.

The rearrangement uses TRBV18 and TRBJ1-1; D is ambiguous. This CDR3 has 14 residues. The V and J ends lost 1 base and 1 base respectively, with 7 bases between them. From germline, CDR1 is KGHSH and CDR2 LQKENI. CDR3 coding DNA: TGTGCCAGCTCACCACGAGCGGGGAACACTGAAGCTTTCTTT. Amino acid sequence: CASSPRAGNTEAFF.